This TCR beta chain was found in a study of blood T cells in healthy people across ages. Alongside a J-beta primer mix, a sample-barcoded 5' primer served in a second PCR lasting about 7 to 12 cycles. Each cDNA molecule received a tag from a template-switch adaptor that had 12 random nucleotides. TCRdb independently ran MiXCR on the 5' RACE reads; one entry per CDR3 protein. The profile shows about 1.5 million distinct CDR3 sequences, around 42% of them singletons. Those donating, healthy Caucasian individuals from Russia, were aged roughly 6 to 100. Isolation of PBMCs gave at least 6.5 million cells per sample. Input material: blood. The receptor comes from a woman between 18 and 30 years old in good health.

The CDR3 sequence: CASSESGHASGNTIYF. CDR3 coding DNA: TGTGCCAGCAGTGAATCGGGGCACGCTAGCGGAAACACCATATATTTT. The chain joins TRBV2 to TRBJ1-3; weak D call: TRBD1 (5 bases). V was shortened by 2 bases and J by 4 bases, with 15 bases between the two germline ends. The CDR3 consists of 16 residues. In germline, CDR1 is SNHLY, CDR2 FYNNEI.